What follows are 23 T cell receptor beta chains derived from one specimen sequenced in a study of control samples from healthy donors and cancer patients. Profiled with immunoSEQ multiplex PCR; TCRdb holds only in-frame clones, not every one. This table holds about 120,000 clones, more than 75% found once. Specimen: blood. These receptors were taken from a man aged 30-40 years in good health.

The genes are TRBV11-3 and TRBJ1-1; TRBD1 matches 7 bases. Germline V gene data show CDR1 as SGHNT and CDR2 as YENEEA. The CDR3 length is 14 residues. With V trimmed by 3 bases and J by 9 bases, 10 bases remained unmatched. The CDR3 loop reads CASSFSGTAEKAFF. The CDR3 nucleotides are TGTGCCAGCAGCTTTTCCGGGACAGCAGAGAAAGCTTTCTTT.

This sequence joins TRBV30 and TRBJ2-5, with D possibly being TRBD2 (5 bases). The CDR3 length is 13 residues. Per germline, CDR1 GTSNPN and CDR2 SVGIG (reference sequence). The germline V and J ends were trimmed by 3 bases and 2 bases, with 10 bases remaining between them. CDR3 amino acids: CAWSRDFQETQYF. The DNA for the CDR3 is TGTGCCTGGAGCCGGGATTTTCAAGAGACCCAGTACTTC. Using reference TRBV30 and TRBJ2-5 for the parts outside the CDR3, the full variable domain is SQTIHQWPATLVQPVGSPLSLECTVEGTSNPNLYWYRQAAGRGLQLLFYSVGIGQISSEVPQNLSASRPQDRQFILSSKKLLLSDSGFYLCAWSRDFQETQYFGPGTRLLVL.

As regards this clone: Relative to the germline gene, one junction end is altered; a read error may explain this. Other DNA sequences from this sample encode an identical CDR3 as well. This chain joins TRBV5-1 and TRBJ2-7, with 9 bases lining up with TRBD1. The CDR3 spans 12 residues. Germline V gene lookup returns CDR1 SGHRS and CDR2 YFSETQ. Here the CDR3 reads CASRWDRDEQYF. The CDR3, as DNA: TGTGCCAGCAGGTGGGACAGGGACGAGCAGTACTTC.

CDR3 amino acids: CASSMELYNSPLHF. The CDR3 DNA reads TGTGCCAGTAGTATGGAGCTTTATAATTCACCCCTCCACTTT. The chain links TRBV19 to TRBJ1-6; D is undetermined. The CDR3 has 14 residues. V lost 3 bases to trimming and J lost 4 bases, with 7 bases between them. CDR1 LNHDA and CDR2 SQIVND come from the germline V gene (reference sequence).

The J gene is TRBJ2-7, the V gene TRBV7-8; weak D call: TRBD1 (5 bases). V lost 5 bases to trimming and J lost 5 bases, with 16 bases between them. The CDR3 is 14 residues long. Germline CDR1 reads SGHVS; CDR2 reads FQNEAQ. CDR3 in amino acids: CASSLYQGVDEQYV. The CDR3 bases are TGTGCCAGCAGCCTCTACCAAGGGGTCGACGAGCAGTACGTC.

The rearrangement uses TRBV5-1 and TRBJ2-1; the D gene is possibly TRBD2 (7 bases). The CDR3 is 15 residues long. Per the germline V gene, CDR1 is SGHRS and CDR2 is YFSETQ. Trimming removed 6 bases from V and 4 bases from J, with 17 bases in between. In DNA form, the CDR3 reads TGCGCCAGCAACCGAGGGGGGGTTTCTTACAATGAGCAGTTCTTC. Protein sequence: CASNRGGVSYNEQFF.

This clone was seen once. The chain is built from TRBV24-1 and TRBJ1-1, with 7 bases aligning to TRBD1. The CDR3 is 14 residues long. Germline values: CDR1 KGHDR, CDR2 SFDVKD. V was pared by 9 bases and J by 1 base, with 7 bases of the junction left unmatched. The DNA for the CDR3 is TGTGCCACCTCTAGGACAGGCCCGAACACTGAAGCTTTCTTT. Its translation: CATSRTGPNTEAFF.

The chain has TRBV5-5 and TRBJ1-1; no clear D gene. This CDR3 is built from 15 residues. Germline loops: CDR1 SGHKS, CDR2 YYEKEE (reference sequence). The ends were cut back, 4 bases at V and 5 bases at J, with 18 bases in the middle. The CDR3 coding sequence is TGTGCCAGCAGCCCCCTCGGGCCAACGTTGACTGAAGCTTTCTTT. It codes for CASSPLGPTLTEAFF. Looking up the rest from reference TRBV5-5 and TRBJ1-1 gives the full variable domain: DAGVTQSPTHLIKTRGQQVTLRCSPISGHKSVSWYQQVLGQGPQFIFQYYEKEERGRGNFPDRFSARQFPNYSSELNVNALLLGDSALYLCASSPLGPTLTEAFFGQGTRLTVV.

The CDR3: CASSGSPWTTEAFF. The CDR3 DNA reads TGCGCCAGCAGTGGATCGCCTTGGACCACTGAAGCTTTCTTT. The chain carries TRBV10-1 and TRBJ1-1; no firm D call. In germline, CDR1 is WNHNN, CDR2 SYGVQD (reference sequence). V lost 4 bases to trimming and J lost 4 bases, with 13 bases between them. CDR3 length equals 14 residues.

This clone was observed a handful of times. The rearrangement uses TRBV9 and TRBJ2-1, with D possibly TRBD1 on 6 matching bases. Germline V gene sequence: CDR1 SGDLS, CDR2 YYNGEE. The CDR3 has 14 residues. Trimming took 4 bases from V and 4 from J, leaving 12 bases between them. DNA for the CDR3: TGTGCCAGCAGCACCCAAACAGGGTACAATGAGCAGTTCTTC. It translates to CASSTQTGYNEQFF.

The chain is built from TRBV30 and TRBJ2-1; D ambiguous. V was shortened by 1 base and J by 7 bases, with 14 bases between the two germline ends. The CDR3 totals 14 residues. Looked up from germline, CDR1 is GTSNPN and CDR2 is SVGIG (reference sequence). CDR3 DNA sequence: TGTGCCTGGAGTGGATCTTCTGGGTGGAATGAGCAGTTCTTC. This sequence encodes CAWSGSSGWNEQFF.

This clone appeared once. The rearrangement uses TRBV28 and TRBJ2-7; D call uncertain. This CDR3 spans 14 amino acids. V lost 4 bases, J lost 0 bases, and 10 bases lay in between. Germline CDR1 reads MDHEN; CDR2 reads SYDVKM. CDR3 nucleotides: TGTGCCAGCAGTTCCCCGACAAGCTCCTACGAGCAGTACGTC. The encoded protein is CASSSPTSSYEQYV.

A word on this clone: Mismatch with germline at one junction end may stem from a read error. The same CDR3 can be traced to other DNA sequences in this sample. This chain uses TRBV15 with TRBJ1-5; 7 nucleotides line up with TRBD1. The CDR3 totals 15 residues. Germline assignment: CDR1 LNHNV and CDR2 YYDKDF (reference sequence). CDR3 nucleotide sequence: TGTGCCACCAGCCGAGACAGGGAAAGCAATCAGCCCCAGCATTTT. This translates into CATSRDRESNQPQHF. Based on the CDR3 plus reference TRBV15 and TRBJ1-5, the full variable domain is DAMVIQNPRYQVTQFGKPVTLSCSQTLNHNVMYWYQQKSSQAPKLLFHYYDKDFNNEADTPDNFQSRRPNTSFCFLDIRSPGLGDTAMYLCATSRDRESNQPQHFGDGTRLSIL.

V usage is TRBV6-6 and J usage is TRBJ1-5; D not resolved. The V gene's germline CDR1 is MNHNY and CDR2 SVGAGI (reference sequence). Trimming shortened V by 3 bases and J by 6 bases, and 6 bases separated the two germline ends. The CDR3 sequence is 12 residues long. The CDR3 sequence: CASSYESQPQHF. CDR3 sequence (DNA): TGTGCCAGCAGTTATGAGAGTCAGCCCCAGCATTTT.

CDR3 nucleotide sequence: TGCGCCAGCAGCTTCACCGGGCCTGGAGAGACCCAGTACTTC. This gives the protein CASSFTGPGETQYF. The chain has TRBV5-1 and TRBJ2-5; the D is unclear. The germline gives CDR1 SGHRS, CDR2 YFSETQ. The V end lost 2 bases, the J end lost 4 bases, and 12 bases lay between the germline ends. The CDR3 is 14 residues long.

The CDR3 sequence: CASSAVPGAQETQYF. For the CDR3, the DNA is TGTGCCAGCAGTGCGGTTCCAGGGGCTCAAGAGACCCAGTACTTC. The J gene is TRBJ2-5, the V gene TRBV2, with D possibly TRBD1 on 6 matching bases. CDR3 size: 15 residues. The germline V gene has CDR1 SNHLY and CDR2 FYNNEI. V gave up 4 bases and J gave up 2 bases, with 14 bases separating them.

The CDR3 reads CASSSLAGARTDTQYF. CDR3 nucleotides: TGTGCCAGCAGCTCCTTAGCGGGGGCCCGCACAGATACGCAGTATTTT. The gene calls are TRBV7-2 and TRBJ2-3, with 9 nucleotides matching TRBD2. Trimming took 4 bases from V and 1 from J; bases not matched to a gene: 6. The CDR3 runs to 16 residues. From germline, CDR1 is SGHTA and CDR2 FQGNSA.

The rearrangement joins TRBV7-2 to TRBJ2-1, with 8 positions matching TRBD2. Looked up from germline, CDR1 is SGHTA and CDR2 is FQGNSA. The CDR3 totals 16 residues. V was pared by 4 bases and J by 7 bases, with 12 bases of the junction left unmatched. CDR3 amino acids: CASSSHSGDRWNEQFF. Written as DNA, the CDR3 is TGTGCCAGCAGCTCACATAGCGGGGACCGCTGGAATGAGCAGTTCTTC. The entire variable domain, with the rest obtained from reference TRBV7-2 and TRBJ2-1, is as follows: GAGVSQSPSNKVTEKGKDVELRCDPISGHTALYWYRQSLGQGLEFLIYFQGNSAPDKSGLPSDRFSAERTGGSVSTLTIQRTQQEDSAVYLCASSSHSGDRWNEQFFGPGTRLTVL.

This chain connects TRBV12-3 or TRBV12-4 to TRBJ1-2; D call uncertain. Trimming pared 4 bases from V and 5 bases from J, leaving 8 bases between. This CDR3 spans 12 amino acids. CDR3 nucleotides: TGTGCCAGCAGTTATGATACTTATGGCTACACCTTC. It encodes CASSYDTYGYTF.

In DNA, the CDR3 is TGTGCCAGTAGTGTAGGGGGCGTGAACACTGAAGCTTTCTTT. Encoded protein: CASSVGGVNTEAFF. The chain links TRBV19 to TRBJ1-1; TRBD1 aligns across 7 bases. Per germline, CDR1 LNHDA and CDR2 SQIVND (reference sequence). The trim removed 5 bases at V and 0 bases at J, leaving 3 bases unmatched. This CDR3 spans 14 amino acids. Using reference TRBV19 and TRBJ1-1 for the parts outside the CDR3, the full variable domain is DGGITQSPKYLFRKEGQNVTLSCEQNLNHDAMYWYRQDPGQGLRLIYYSQIVNDFQKGDIAEGYSVSREKKESFPLTVTSAQKNPTAFYLCASSVGGVNTEAFFGQGTRLTVV.

The chain combines TRBV9 with TRBJ1-1; D gene unclear. CDR3 length equals 13 residues. CDR1 and CDR2 from the germline V gene are SGDLS and YYNGEE. Trimming left V 1 base short and J 1 base short, with 5 bases between. The CDR3 coding sequence is TGTGCCAGCAGCGTACGGAGGAACACTGAAGCTTTCTTT. Translation: CASSVRRNTEAFF.

The chain uses TRBV7-7 and TRBJ2-3, with TRBD1 matching 8 bases. With 5 bases clipped from V and 6 bases from J, the junction kept 10 bases outside the gene matches. The germline V gene has CDR1 SSHAT and CDR2 FNYEAQ (reference sequence). There are 15 residues in the CDR3. The CDR3 DNA reads TGTGCCAGCAGCGCGTCCGGGACAGGAATGGATACGCAGTATTTT. Its translation is CASSASGTGMDTQYF.

This chain uses TRBV30 with TRBJ1-3; D ambiguous. The ends were cut back, 1 base at V and 3 bases at J, with 10 bases in the middle. Per the germline V gene, CDR1 is GTSNPN and CDR2 is SVGIG (reference sequence). The length of the CDR3 is 14 residues. CDR3 protein: CAWSALENGNTIYF. The CDR3 DNA reads as TGTGCCTGGAGTGCCCTGGAGAATGGAAACACCATATATTTT.